The TCR beta chain described here comes from a study of blood T cells in healthy people across ages. At the level of the study: For every two T cells, template switching captured about one barcoded beta molecule. General observations from the study: Among long-lived donors, naive CD4+ cells were more numerous and diversity higher than in aged donors. Lack of knowledge of donor CMV status possibly confounded expanded clonotype changes. Naive T cell percentage showed a strong correlation with TCR beta diversity.

The CDR3 loop spans 14 amino acids. Per the germline V gene, CDR1 is SGHRS and CDR2 is YFSETQ. After removal of 3 bases from V and 1 base from J, the junction contained 3 bases not matched to a gene. PCR was performed a second time for roughly 7 to 12 cycles using a sample-barcoded 5' primer and a J-beta primer mix. TCRdb reanalysed the 5' RACE reads using MiXCR and keeps one entry per CDR3 protein. The sample lists approximately 810,000 distinct CDR3 sequences, roughly 35% occurring once. This clonotype was seen a few times. Its antigen remains unknown. This receptor was taken from a man aged 18 to 30 in good health. The J gene is TRBJ1-1, the V gene TRBV5-1; 7 positions match TRBD1. Material for sequencing was blood. As DNA, the CDR3 is TGCGCCAGCAGCTATGACAGGGCGAACACTGAAGCTTTCTTT. Translated: CASSYDRANTEAFF.